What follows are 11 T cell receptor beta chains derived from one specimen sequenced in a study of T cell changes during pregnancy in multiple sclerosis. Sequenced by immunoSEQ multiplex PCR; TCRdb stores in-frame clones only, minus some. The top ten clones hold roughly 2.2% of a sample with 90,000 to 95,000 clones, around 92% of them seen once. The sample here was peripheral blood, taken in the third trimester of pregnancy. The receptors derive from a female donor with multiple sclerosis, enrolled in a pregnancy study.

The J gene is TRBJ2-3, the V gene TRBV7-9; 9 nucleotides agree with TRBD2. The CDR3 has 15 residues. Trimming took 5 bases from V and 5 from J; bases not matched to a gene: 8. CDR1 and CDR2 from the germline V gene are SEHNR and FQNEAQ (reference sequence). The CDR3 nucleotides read TGTGCCAGCAGCCGGGGGGCTAGCGGGAAAGATACGCAGTATTTT. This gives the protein CASSRGASGKDTQYF.

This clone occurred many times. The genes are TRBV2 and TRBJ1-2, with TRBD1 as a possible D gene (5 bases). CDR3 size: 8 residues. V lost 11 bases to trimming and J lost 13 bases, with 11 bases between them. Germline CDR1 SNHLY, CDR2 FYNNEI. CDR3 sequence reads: CAAGPFTF. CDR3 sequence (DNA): TGTGCCGCGGGGCCTTTCACCTTC.

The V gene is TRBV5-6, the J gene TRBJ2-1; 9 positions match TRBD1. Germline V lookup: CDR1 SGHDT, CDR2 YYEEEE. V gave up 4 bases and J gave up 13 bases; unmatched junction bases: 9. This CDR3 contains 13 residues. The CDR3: CASSRDRAQSQFF. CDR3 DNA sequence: TGTGCCAGCAGCCGGGACAGGGCTCAAAGTCAGTTCTTC.

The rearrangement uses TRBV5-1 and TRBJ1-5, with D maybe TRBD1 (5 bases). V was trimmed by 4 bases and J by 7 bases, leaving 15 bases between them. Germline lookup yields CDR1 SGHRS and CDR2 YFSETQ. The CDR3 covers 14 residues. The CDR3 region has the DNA TGCGCCAGCAGCCAGATGGGGGGATCACAGCCCCAGCATTTT. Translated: CASSQMGGSQPQHF.

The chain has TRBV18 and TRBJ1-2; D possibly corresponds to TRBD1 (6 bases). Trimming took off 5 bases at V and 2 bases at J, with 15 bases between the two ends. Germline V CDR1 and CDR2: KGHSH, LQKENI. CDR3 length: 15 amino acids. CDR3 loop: CASSERQDGNYGYTF. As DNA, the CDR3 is TGTGCCAGCTCAGAGCGACAGGATGGGAACTATGGCTACACCTTC.

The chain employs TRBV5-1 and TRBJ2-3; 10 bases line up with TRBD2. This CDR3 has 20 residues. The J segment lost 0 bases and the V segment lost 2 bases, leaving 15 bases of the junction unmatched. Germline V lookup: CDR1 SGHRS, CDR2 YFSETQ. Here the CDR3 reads CASSFTPLAGVTSSTDTQYF. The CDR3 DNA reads TGCGCCAGCAGCTTTACGCCTCTAGCGGGAGTTACCTCTAGCACAGATACGCAGTATTTT.

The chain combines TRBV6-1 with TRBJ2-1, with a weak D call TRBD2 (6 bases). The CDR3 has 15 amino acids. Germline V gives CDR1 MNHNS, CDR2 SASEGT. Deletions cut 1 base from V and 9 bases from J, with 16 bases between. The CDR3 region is CASSEVAGSTSEQFF. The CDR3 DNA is TGTGCCAGCAGTGAAGTGGCCGGGAGTACTAGTGAGCAGTTCTTC.

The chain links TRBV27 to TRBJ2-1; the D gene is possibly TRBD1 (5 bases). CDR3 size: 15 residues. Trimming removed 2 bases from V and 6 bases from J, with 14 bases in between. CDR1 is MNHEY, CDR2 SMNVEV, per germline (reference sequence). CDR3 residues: CASSLGAGSGNEQFF. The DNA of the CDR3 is TGTGCCAGCAGTTTAGGGGCCGGTTCGGGCAATGAGCAGTTCTTC.

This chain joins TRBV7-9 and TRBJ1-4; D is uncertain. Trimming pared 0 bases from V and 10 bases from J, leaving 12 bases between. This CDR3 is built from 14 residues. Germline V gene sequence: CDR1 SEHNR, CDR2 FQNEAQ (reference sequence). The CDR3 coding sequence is TGTGCCAGCAGCTTAGCTGGGGAGGGTGGAAAACTGTTTTTT. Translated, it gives CASSLAGEGGKLFF.

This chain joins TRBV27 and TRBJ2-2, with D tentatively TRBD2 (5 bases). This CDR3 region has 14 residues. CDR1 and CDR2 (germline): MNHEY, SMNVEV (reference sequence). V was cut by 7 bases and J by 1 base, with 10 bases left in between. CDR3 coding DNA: TGTGCCAGCACCGAAAGCGGGAACACCGGGGAGCTGTTTTTT. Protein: CASTESGNTGELFF.

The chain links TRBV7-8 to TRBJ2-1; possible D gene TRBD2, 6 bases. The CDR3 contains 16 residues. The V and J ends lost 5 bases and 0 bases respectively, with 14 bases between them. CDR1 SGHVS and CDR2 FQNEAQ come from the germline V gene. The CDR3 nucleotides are TGTGCCAGCAGCACCTTACTAGCTAGCTCCTACAATGAGCAGTTCTTC. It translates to CASSTLLASSYNEQFF.